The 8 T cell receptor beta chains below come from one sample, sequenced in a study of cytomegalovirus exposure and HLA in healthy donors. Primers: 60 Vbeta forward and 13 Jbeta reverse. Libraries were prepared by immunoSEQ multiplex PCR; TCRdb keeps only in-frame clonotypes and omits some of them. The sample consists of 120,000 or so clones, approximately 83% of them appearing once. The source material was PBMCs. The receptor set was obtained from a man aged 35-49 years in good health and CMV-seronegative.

The CDR3 loop reads CASSAQGPGANVLTF. In DNA form, the CDR3 reads TGTGCCAGCAGCGCCCAGGGGCCTGGGGCCAACGTCCTGACTTTC. V is TRBV9 and J is TRBJ2-6, with D possibly TRBD1 on 6 matching bases. V was cut by 3 bases and J by 2 bases, with 9 bases left in between. CDR1 SGDLS and CDR2 YYNGEE come from the germline V gene. The CDR3 runs to 15 residues.

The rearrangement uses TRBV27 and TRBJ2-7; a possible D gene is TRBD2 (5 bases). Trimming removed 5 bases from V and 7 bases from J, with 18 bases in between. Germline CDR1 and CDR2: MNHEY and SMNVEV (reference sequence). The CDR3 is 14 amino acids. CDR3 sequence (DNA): TGTGCCAGCAGTCTCTTTGCGGGCCTTGGGGAGCAGTACTTC. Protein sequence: CASSLFAGLGEQYF.

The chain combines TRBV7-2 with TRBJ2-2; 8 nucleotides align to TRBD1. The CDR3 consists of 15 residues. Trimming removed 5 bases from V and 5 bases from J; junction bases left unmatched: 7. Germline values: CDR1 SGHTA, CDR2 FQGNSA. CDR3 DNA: TGTGCCAGCAGCAGAACAGGGGGTGGGACCGGGGAGCTGTTTTTT. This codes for CASSRTGGGTGELFF.

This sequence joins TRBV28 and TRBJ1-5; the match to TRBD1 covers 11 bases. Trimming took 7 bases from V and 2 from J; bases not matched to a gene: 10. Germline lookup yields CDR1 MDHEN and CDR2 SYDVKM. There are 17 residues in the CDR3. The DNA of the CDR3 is TGTGCCAGCAACCCCCGGGGACAGGGGGGAGGCAATCAGCCCCAGCATTTT. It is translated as CASNPRGQGGGNQPQHF.

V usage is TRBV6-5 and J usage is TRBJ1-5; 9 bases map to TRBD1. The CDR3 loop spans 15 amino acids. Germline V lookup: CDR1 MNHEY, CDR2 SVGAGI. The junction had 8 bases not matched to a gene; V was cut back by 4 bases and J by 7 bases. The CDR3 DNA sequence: TGTGCCAGCAGTTCCGGGACAGGGATTATGCAGCCCCAGCATTTT. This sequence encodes CASSSGTGIMQPQHF.

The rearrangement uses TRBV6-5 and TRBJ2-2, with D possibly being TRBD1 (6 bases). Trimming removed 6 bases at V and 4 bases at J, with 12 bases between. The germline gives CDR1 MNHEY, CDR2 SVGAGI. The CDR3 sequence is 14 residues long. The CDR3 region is CASRVGGRTGELFF. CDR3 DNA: TGTGCCAGCAGAGTTGGGGGCCGCACCGGGGAGCTGTTTTTT.

The CDR3 here is CASIHSGANVLTF. CDR3 in DNA: TGTGCCAGCATTCATTCTGGGGCCAACGTCCTGACTTTC. The genes are TRBV28 and TRBJ2-6; D remains ambiguous. CDR3 length equals 13 residues. Germline loops: CDR1 MDHEN, CDR2 SYDVKM. Trimming removed 7 bases from V and 1 base from J, with 5 bases in between.

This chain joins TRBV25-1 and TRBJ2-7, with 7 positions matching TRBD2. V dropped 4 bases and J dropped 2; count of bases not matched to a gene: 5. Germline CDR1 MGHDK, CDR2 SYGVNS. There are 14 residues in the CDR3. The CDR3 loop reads CASSAGGRAYEQYF. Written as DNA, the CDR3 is TGTGCCAGCAGTGCGGGAGGTAGAGCCTACGAGCAGTACTTC.